The clone carrying this T cell receptor beta chain has only a few counts. The antigen is not known. This specimen comes from a study of human T cells and chemical hapten exposure. The time point is: pre-sensitization, week 0. Stated treatment: therapeutic diphenylcyclopropenone sensitization with weekly scalp DPC. Blood was drawn before each patch test was applied. Study conclusions and caveats: Once DPC sensitization occurred, TCRs above 1 in 1000 frequency showed no change.

Methods used by the authors: Per sample, the median was about 88,000 TCRs, with values from roughly 25,000 to 750,000. TCRdb reprocessed the RACE reads via MiXCR and lists one record per CDR3 protein. TCRdb assigned the V and J calls; the authors' analysis was not used. Among under 300,000 distinct CDR3 sequences listed, about 7.7% were seen once. The CDR3 runs to 18 residues. Germline trimming cut 2 bases from V and 0 bases from J; bases unmatched to any gene: 8. Germline CDR1 SGHRS, CDR2 YFSETQ. The sample was whole blood, taken in connection with sensitization to the hapten diphenylcyclopropenone (DPC). The TCR comes from a man younger than 30 with alopecia areata. Some clones in this sample may be carry-over from other donors' samples. V is TRBV5-1 and J is TRBJ2-1, with 10 bases aligning to TRBD1. CDR3 sequence: CASSFFGTGESSYNEQFF. The DNA for the CDR3 is TGCGCCAGCAGCTTTTTTGGGACAGGGGAAAGCTCCTACAATGAGCAGTTCTTC.